The clone carrying this TCR beta chain was detected ten times or more. TCRdb itself ran the RT-PCR reads through MiXCR, one entry per CDR3 protein. The table has about 700,000 distinct CDR3 sequences, over 12% seen once. The sequenced sample consisted of memory CD4+ T cells from blood. The TCR comes from a female donor in good health, serving as a healthy control.

The CDR3 reads CASSPGPGQGYNGYTF. The CDR3 nucleotides read TGTGCCAGCAGCCCTGGACCGGGACAGGGATATAATGGCTACACCTTC. This chain uses TRBV11-2 with TRBJ1-2; TRBD1 aligns across 9 bases. Germline V CDR1 and CDR2: SGHAT, FQNNGV. V was pared by 5 bases and J by 6 bases, with 13 bases of the junction left unmatched. The CDR3 spans 16 residues. Drawing the rest from reference TRBV11-2 and TRBJ1-2, the complete variable domain is EAGVAQSPRYKIIEKRQSVAFWCNPISGHATLYWYQQILGQGPKLLIQFQNNGVVDDSQLPKDRFSAERLKGVDSTLKIQPAKLEDSAVYLCASSPGPGQGYNGYTFGSGTRLTVV.